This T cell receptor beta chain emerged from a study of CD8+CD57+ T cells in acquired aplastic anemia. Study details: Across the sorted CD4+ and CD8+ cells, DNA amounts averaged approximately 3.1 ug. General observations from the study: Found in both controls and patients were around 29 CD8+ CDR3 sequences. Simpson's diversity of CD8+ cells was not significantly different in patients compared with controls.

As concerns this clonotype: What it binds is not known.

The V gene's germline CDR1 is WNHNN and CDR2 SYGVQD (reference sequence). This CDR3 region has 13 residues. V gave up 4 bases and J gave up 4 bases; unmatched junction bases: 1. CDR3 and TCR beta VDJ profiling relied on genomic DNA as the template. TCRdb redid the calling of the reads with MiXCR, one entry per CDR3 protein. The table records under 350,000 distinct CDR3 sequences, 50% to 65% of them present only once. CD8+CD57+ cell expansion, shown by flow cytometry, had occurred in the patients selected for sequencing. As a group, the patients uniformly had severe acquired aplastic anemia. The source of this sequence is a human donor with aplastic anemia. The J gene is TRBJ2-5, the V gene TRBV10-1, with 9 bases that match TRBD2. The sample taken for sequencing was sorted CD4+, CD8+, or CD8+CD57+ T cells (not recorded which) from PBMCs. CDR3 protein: CASSGTSVETQYF. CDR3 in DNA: TGCGCCAGCAGTGGGACTAGCGTAGAGACCCAGTACTTC.